The clone carrying this TCR beta chain is a singleton in its sample. This specimen comes from a study of blood T cell repertoires in COVID-19. V was cut by 6 bases and J by 9 bases, with 9 bases left in between. Germline V lookup: CDR1 SNHLY, CDR2 FYNNEI. This CDR3 contains 11 residues. The method was immunoSEQ multiplex PCR; TCRdb's version includes in-frame clones alone and lacks a portion of them. The sample shows a few hundred thousand clones, roughly four fifths of them seen only once. This receptor was identified in a man in his forties or fifties who had recovered from COVID-19. Sequenced sample: PBMCs or T cells enriched from blood (not recorded which). The chain couples TRBV2 to TRBJ1-5; the D gene is possibly TRBD1 (5 bases). This CDR3 is CASSLGAPQHF. The CDR3 coding sequence is TGTGCCAGCAGCCTAGGGGCGCCCCAGCATTTT.